Each of the 23 T cell receptor beta chains below was sequenced from the same sample in a study of blood T cell repertoires in COVID-19. Some clones are missing from TCRdb's copy, which holds only in-frame ones; the method was immunoSEQ multiplex PCR. Here the sample spans some 94,000 clones, 80% to 85% being singletons. Sequencing used peripheral blood. The receptors shown here come from a man in his sixties or seventies with active or convalescent COVID-19.

V and J are TRBV3-1 (or the pseudogene TRBV3-2) and TRBJ2-7; 10 bases are shared with TRBD2. V shed 1 base, J shed 6 bases, and the junction held 12 bases outside the gene matches. The CDR3 sequence is 17 residues long. From germline, CDR1 is LGHDT and CDR2 YNNKEL (reference sequence). DNA for the CDR3: TGTGCCAGCAGCCAAGCAGTCACTAGCGGGGAAGAAGGCGAGCAGTACTTC. It encodes CASSQAVTSGEEGEQYF.

This chain uses TRBV28 with TRBJ2-5; 10 positions match TRBD1. Germline V lookup: CDR1 MDHEN, CDR2 SYDVKM. V dropped 5 bases and J dropped 5; count of bases not matched to a gene: 11. The CDR3 consists of 16 residues. Here the CDR3 reads CASSPFTGTGDETQYF. CDR3 nucleotide sequence: TGTGCCAGCAGTCCCTTCACCGGGACAGGGGACGAGACCCAGTACTTC.

The chain couples TRBV3-1 (or the pseudogene TRBV3-2) to TRBJ1-3; possibly TRBD1 for D (5 bases). The CDR3 consists of 13 residues. V was pared by 3 bases and J by 4 bases, with 7 bases between. Germline V CDR1 and CDR2: LGHDT, YNNKEL (reference sequence). CDR3 loop: CASSHRQGNTIYF. The CDR3 region has the DNA TGTGCCAGCAGCCATAGACAGGGAAACACCATATATTTT.

The rearrangement joins TRBV7-8 to TRBJ1-6, with 8 bases identical to TRBD1. V was pared by 6 bases and J by 9 bases, with 10 bases of the junction left unmatched. CDR1 SGHVS and CDR2 FQNEAQ come from the germline V gene. This CDR3 is 15 amino acids long. The CDR3 spells CASSPEDRDGSPLHF. DNA for the CDR3: TGTGCCAGCAGTCCGGAGGACAGGGACGGTTCACCCCTCCACTTT.

This clone was seen more than once but under ten times. The chain uses TRBV5-4 and TRBJ1-1; 7 positions match TRBD1. V was pared by 3 bases and J by 2 bases, with 4 bases of the junction left unmatched. This CDR3 comprises 14 residues. CDR1 and CDR2 (germline): SGHNT, YYREEE (reference sequence). The CDR3 spells CASSSRTGNTEAFF. The CDR3 DNA reads as TGTGCCAGCAGCTCCCGGACAGGAAACACTGAAGCTTTCTTT.

At least ten counts were recorded for this clone. J is TRBJ2-7 and V is TRBV2, with D possibly TRBD1 on 7 matching bases. This CDR3 is built from 15 residues. Per germline, CDR1 SNHLY and CDR2 FYNNEI. Trimming left V 3 bases short and J 1 base short, with 13 bases between. This CDR3 is CASSEVAGGSYEQYF. The CDR3 DNA follows: TGTGCCAGCAGTGAGGTAGCAGGGGGGTCCTACGAGCAGTACTTC.

CDR3 amino acids: CASSLFGGLNTEAFF. The DNA for the CDR3 is TGCGCCAGCAGCTTGTTCGGGGGGCTTAACACTGAAGCTTTCTTT. The chain uses TRBV5-1 and TRBJ1-1, with D tentatively TRBD1 (6 bases). V lost 1 base, J lost 2 bases, and 12 bases lay in between. This CDR3 comprises 15 residues. Germline lookup yields CDR1 SGHRS and CDR2 YFSETQ.

The rearrangement uses TRBV7-8 and TRBJ1-5; TRBD1 aligns across 7 bases. Germline trimming cut 3 bases from V and 5 bases from J; bases unmatched to any gene: 7. The V gene's germline CDR1 is SGHVS and CDR2 FQNEAQ. This CDR3 is built from 15 residues. The CDR3 region has the DNA TGTGCCAGCAGCTTTACCGACAGGGCCTATCAGCCCCAGCATTTT. It codes for CASSFTDRAYQPQHF.

Only one count was recorded for this clone. The rearrangement joins TRBV5-1 to TRBJ2-2, with D possibly being TRBD2 (6 bases). Trimming removed 3 bases at V and 0 bases at J, with 12 bases between. There are 16 residues in the CDR3. Per germline, CDR1 SGHRS and CDR2 YFSETQ. CDR3 sequence: CASSYLGRTNTGELFF. The CDR3 nucleotides are TGCGCCAGCAGCTATCTTGGGAGGACGAACACCGGGGAGCTGTTTTTT.

The chain employs TRBV6-2 or TRBV6-3 and TRBJ2-7, with a tentative D call TRBD1 (6 bases). V lost 4 bases and J lost 4, with 8 bases in between. This CDR3 spans 12 amino acids. The V gene's germline CDR1 is MNHEY and CDR2 SVGEGT. CDR3 protein: CASSLQGYEQYF. The CDR3 DNA reads TGTGCCAGCAGTTTACAGGGATACGAGCAGTACTTC.

The rearrangement uses TRBV5-4 and TRBJ2-2; maybe TRBD1 (6 bases). Germline V CDR1 and CDR2: SGHNT, YYREEE (reference sequence). This CDR3 spans 14 amino acids. The germline V and J ends were trimmed by 6 bases and 6 bases, with 15 bases remaining between them. The CDR3 loop reads CASTLGDKAGELFF. The CDR3 region has the DNA TGTGCCAGCACTCTGGGGGACAAGGCCGGGGAGCTGTTTTTT.

This clone has only one observation. The V call is TRBV11-2, the J call TRBJ2-5, with TRBD2 identical over 15 bases. The length of the CDR3 is 18 residues. V trimming: 5 bases; J trimming: 2 bases; junction bases outside the gene matches: 9. Germline V lookup: CDR1 SGHAT, CDR2 FQNNGV. The CDR3 DNA sequence: TGTGCCAGCAGCCAAGGGACTAGCGGGGGGAGTAAACAAGAGACCCAGTACTTC. Residues: CASSQGTSGGSKQETQYF.

This chain joins TRBV5-4 and TRBJ1-1; D possibly corresponds to TRBD1 (6 bases). Germline CDR1 is SGHNT and CDR2 is YYREEE (reference sequence). CDR3 size: 15 residues. V dropped 1 base and J dropped 1 base, with 11 bases sitting between them. The CDR3 coding sequence is TGTGCCAGCAGCTTGCGAAGGGGGAGGAACACTGAAGCTTTCTTT. Protein product: CASSLRRGRNTEAFF.

There are a few counts of this clone. The chain has TRBV28 and TRBJ1-2; possibly TRBD1 for D (5 bases). Germline V gives CDR1 MDHEN, CDR2 SYDVKM. This CDR3 is built from 14 residues. V dropped 2 bases and J dropped 3 bases, with 10 bases sitting between them. The CDR3 here is CASSLAQGYYGYTF. The DNA of the CDR3 is TGTGCCAGCAGTTTAGCGCAGGGATACTATGGCTACACCTTC.

This clone has only a few counts. The chain has TRBV3-1 (or the pseudogene TRBV3-2) and TRBJ2-2; the D gene is possibly TRBD1 (6 bases). The CDR3 has 14 residues. Trimming left V 2 bases short and J 3 bases short, with 7 bases between. The germline CDR1 and CDR2 sequences are LGHDT and YNNKEL (reference sequence). The CDR3 spells CASSQYRDTGELFF. CDR3 DNA sequence: TGTGCCAGCAGCCAATACAGGGACACCGGGGAGCTGTTTTTT.

The genes are TRBV5-3 and TRBJ1-5; a weak D match, TRBD1 (5 bases). Being an ORF, TRBV5-3 has a function that is uncertain. The CDR3 extends over 17 amino acids. The ends were cut back, 0 bases at V and 6 bases at J, with 19 bases in the middle. The CDR3 DNA reads TGTGCCAGAAGCTTGGGATGGTGGGAGGGGAGGGGTCAGCCCCAGCATTTT. Protein: CARSLGWWEGRGQPQHF.

CDR3 bases: TGTGCCAGTAAACAGGGGGCGCGAGAAAAACTGTTTTTT. It specifies CASKQGAREKLFF. The chain combines TRBV19 with TRBJ1-4, with 9 bases identical to TRBD1. Germline V lookup: CDR1 LNHDA, CDR2 SQIVND (reference sequence). This CDR3 has 13 amino acids. J was trimmed by 8 bases and V by 7 bases; bases with no gene match: 5.

The chain uses TRBV19 and TRBJ1-5; 10 bases map to TRBD1. With V trimmed by 4 bases and J by 4 bases, 4 bases remained unmatched. CDR3 length equals 15 residues. Germline V gene data show CDR1 as LNHDA and CDR2 as SQIVND (reference sequence). The DNA for the CDR3 is TGTGCCAGTAGTACTGACAGGGGGCGAAATCAGCCCCAGCATTTT. This sequence encodes CASSTDRGRNQPQHF. Drawing the rest from reference TRBV19 and TRBJ1-5, the complete variable domain is DGGITQSPKYLFRKEGQNVTLSCEQNLNHDAMYWYRQDPGQGLRLIYYSQIVNDFQKGDIAEGYSVSREKKESFPLTVTSAQKNPTAFYLCASSTDRGRNQPQHFGDGTRLSIL.

The chain is built from TRBV7-2 and TRBJ2-7; TRBD2 is a possible D gene (6 bases). The germline V gene has CDR1 SGHTA and CDR2 FQGNSA. Trimming removed 1 base from V and 0 bases from J, with 7 bases in between. The CDR3 totals 14 residues. The CDR3 protein is CASSLGRGSYEQYF. CDR3 nucleotides: TGTGCCAGCAGCTTAGGGCGGGGCTCCTACGAGCAGTACTTC.

The chain links TRBV20-1 to TRBJ1-1; the match to TRBD1 covers 10 bases. The CDR3 has 15 amino acids. Unmatched junction bases numbered 7, after V lost 3 bases and J lost 3 bases. CDR1 and CDR2 from the germline V gene are DFQATT and SNEGSKA (reference sequence). The CDR3 coding sequence is TGCAGTGCTAGTGGAGGGGGGACAGGGGACACTGAAGCTTTCTTT. Translated: CSASGGGTGDTEAFF.

For the CDR3, the DNA is TGCGCCAGCAGAACCGACAGATCCTACGAGCAGTACTTC. This codes for CASRTDRSYEQYF. This chain connects TRBV10-1 to TRBJ2-7, with a weak D call TRBD1 (5 bases). V was clipped by 6 bases and J by 1 base, with 10 bases between them. The germline gives CDR1 WNHNN, CDR2 SYGVQD (reference sequence). The CDR3 spans 13 residues.

V and J are TRBV7-2 and TRBJ2-5; 15 nucleotides line up with TRBD2. The CDR3 has 18 residues. J gave up 4 bases and V 0 bases, and 6 bases lay outside the gene matches. CDR1 SGHTA and CDR2 FQGNSA come from the germline V gene. CDR3 nucleotide sequence: TGTGCCAGCAGCTTAGCTCGGACTAGCGGGGGGGTTGGAGAGACCCAGTACTTC. Translated, it gives CASSLARTSGGVGETQYF.

The rearrangement joins TRBV1 to TRBJ1-2; the tabulated D call, TRBD1, remains unverified against the DNA. TRBV1 is a listed pseudogene. This CDR3 has 13 amino acids. CDR3 nucleotide sequence: TGCACCAGCAGCCAAGATCAGGGGCGGGGCTACACCTTC. This sequence encodes CTSSQDQGRGYTF.